These 30 T cell receptor beta chains share one sample of origin, sequenced in a study of T cell responses to AZD1222 COVID-19 vaccine. Generated by immunoSEQ multiplex PCR, the TCRdb table keeps only in-frame clones and is missing some. The sample holds more than 100,000 clones, roughly 91% seen once. Sequenced here: peripheral blood, sampled on day 0 of AZD1222 vaccination. Receptors were obtained from an adult in good health.

The CDR3 bases are TGTGCCAGCAGTGAAGCAACTAGCGGGGGGCCAGGCGAGACCCAGTACTTC. As protein: CASSEATSGGPGETQYF. V gene TRBV2 combines with J gene TRBJ2-5; TRBD2 matches 12 bases. J was trimmed by 5 bases and V by 0 bases; bases with no gene match: 7. CDR3 length equals 17 residues. The germline gives CDR1 SNHLY, CDR2 FYNNEI.

The genes are TRBV10-3 and TRBJ2-7; D is uncertain. CDR1 ENHRY and CDR2 SYGVKD come from the germline V gene. V was shortened by 0 bases and J by 7 bases, with 19 bases between the two germline ends. CDR3 length: 16 amino acids. The chain's CDR3 is CAISESRAASSREQYF. In DNA form, the CDR3 reads TGTGCCATCAGTGAGTCGCGTGCCGCGTCCTCCCGGGAGCAGTACTTC.

The chain joins TRBV25-1 to TRBJ1-3; D not certain. Trimming left V 10 bases short and J 4 bases short, with 20 bases between. The CDR3 covers 15 residues. Germline V gene sequence: CDR1 MGHDK, CDR2 SYGVNS. The CDR3 is CATSWKGDSGNTIYF. For the CDR3, the DNA is TGTGCCACCTCCTGGAAGGGTGACTCCGGAAACACCATATATTTT.

The V call is TRBV27, the J call TRBJ1-2; TRBD1 is a possible D gene (6 bases). Per the germline V gene, CDR1 is MNHEY and CDR2 is SMNVEV (reference sequence). The length of the CDR3 is 13 residues. Trimming took off 5 bases at V and 6 bases at J, with 13 bases between the two ends. The CDR3 reads CASSPRRGDGYTF. CDR3 DNA sequence: TGTGCCAGCAGTCCCCGGAGGGGGGATGGCTACACCTTC.

The gene calls are TRBV9 and TRBJ2-5, with TRBD2 as a possible D gene (7 bases). V dropped 0 bases and J dropped 5 bases, with 14 bases sitting between them. CDR3 length: 15 residues. CDR1 and CDR2 (germline): SGDLS, YYNGEE. The CDR3 here is CASSVEAGARETQYF. The CDR3 DNA reads as TGTGCCAGCAGCGTAGAGGCGGGGGCTCGGGAGACCCAGTACTTC.

This clone appeared once. The V gene is TRBV4-3, the J gene TRBJ1-6, with a possible D match to TRBD1 (5 bases). This CDR3 is 14 amino acids long. V was shortened by 3 bases and J by 8 bases, with 11 bases between the two germline ends. Germline CDR1 reads LGHNA; CDR2 reads YSLEER. CDR3 DNA sequence: TGCGCCAGCAGCCATCCGGACACTGATTCACCCCTCCACTTT. Protein: CASSHPDTDSPLHF.

The rearrangement links TRBV6-1 to TRBJ1-4; no definite D call. The CDR3 consists of 13 residues. From germline, CDR1 is MNHNS and CDR2 SASEGT. V lost 2 bases to trimming and J lost 8 bases, with 9 bases between them. Written as DNA, the CDR3 is TGTGCCAGCAGTGAAAGGGAGGGAGAAAAACTGTTTTTT. This gives the protein CASSEREGEKLFF.

This clone was observed once. V gene TRBV6-5 combines with J gene TRBJ2-3; D is uncertain. CDR1 and CDR2 (germline): MNHEY, SVGAGI. V gave up 6 bases and J gave up 2 bases, with 15 bases separating them. This CDR3 has 15 residues. The CDR3 region is CASRPGVTDTDTQYF. In DNA form, the CDR3 reads TGTGCCAGCAGGCCAGGCGTCACCGACACAGATACGCAGTATTTT.

This clone came up once. CDR3 bases: TGTGCCAGCAGCCCGAGGTCCCCTGACAGGGGACCCTACGAGCAGTACTTC. Residues: CASSPRSPDRGPYEQYF. V gene TRBV7-8 combines with J gene TRBJ2-7; 8 positions agree with TRBD1. J was trimmed by 2 bases and V by 5 bases; bases with no gene match: 14. The CDR3 contains 17 residues. Germline V gene lookup returns CDR1 SGHVS and CDR2 FQNEAQ.

This sequence joins TRBV10-2 and TRBJ2-1; D not resolved. V was cut by 2 bases and J by 2 bases, with 10 bases left in between. The germline V gene has CDR1 WSHSY and CDR2 SAAADI. The CDR3 is made up of 15 amino acids. DNA of the CDR3: TGCGCCAGCAGTGAGCCGGCGGAACCCTACAATGAGCAGTTCTTC. Its translation: CASSEPAEPYNEQFF.

The chain has TRBV4-2 and TRBJ2-7, with TRBD1 identical over 9 bases. The V segment lost 2 bases and the J segment 0 bases; nucleotides outside the gene matches: 5. Germline CDR1 LGHNA, CDR2 YNFKEQ. The CDR3 consists of 16 residues. CDR3 nucleotides: TGTGCCAGCAGCCAATGGCAGGGACAGGGCTCCTACGAGCAGTACTTC. This sequence encodes CASSQWQGQGSYEQYF.

The V gene is TRBV5-5, the J gene TRBJ2-3, with D possibly TRBD2 on 6 matching bases. The V end was cut by 6 bases, the J end by 4 bases, with 12 bases between. CDR1 is SGHKS, CDR2 YYEKEE, per germline (reference sequence). CDR3 length: 13 residues. The CDR3 DNA reads TGTGCCAGCACCGCGTGGGGGGCAGATACGCAGTATTTT. Translated, it gives CASTAWGADTQYF. Full variable domain (remainder filled in from reference TRBV5-5 and TRBJ2-3): DAGVTQSPTHLIKTRGQQVTLRCSPISGHKSVSWYQQVLGQGPQFIFQYYEKEERGRGNFPDRFSARQFPNYSSELNVNALLLGDSALYLCASTAWGADTQYFGPGTRLTVL.

V is TRBV6-2 or TRBV6-3 and J is TRBJ1-2, with 7 bases fitting TRBD1. This CDR3 is 15 amino acids long. The germline V gene has CDR1 MNHEY and CDR2 SVGEGT. Trimming at V came to 5 bases and at J to 3 bases, leaving 9 bases not matched to a gene. CDR3 coding DNA: TGTGCCAGCAGTGCAAGACAGGGTGAAGACTATGGCTACACCTTC. This translates into CASSARQGEDYGYTF.

The V call is TRBV11-2, the J call TRBJ1-4, with D tentatively TRBD1 (5 bases). Deletions cut 0 bases from V and 14 bases from J, with 13 bases between. The germline V gene encodes CDR1 SGHAT and CDR2 FQNNGV. The length of the CDR3 is 13 residues. Here the CDR3 reads CASSLDLRDRLFF. The CDR3 region has the DNA TGTGCCAGCAGCTTAGATCTCAGGGACCGTCTGTTTTTT.

The genes are TRBV5-5 and TRBJ2-2; D unresolved. CDR3 length: 13 amino acids. The germline V gene has CDR1 SGHKS and CDR2 YYEKEE (reference sequence). Trimming took off 9 bases at V and 7 bases at J, with 16 bases between the two ends. CDR3 DNA sequence: TGTGCCACCCAGCTGACCTTCAGCGGGGAGCTGTTTTTT. Its translation is CATQLTFSGELFF.

This clone was recorded once. The chain joins TRBV10-3 to TRBJ2-3; D assignment may be TRBD1 or TRBD2 (5 bases each). V was pared by 0 bases and J by 4 bases, with 8 bases between. Germline values: CDR1 ENHRY, CDR2 SYGVKD. This CDR3 has 14 amino acids. CDR3 residues: CAISESQGPDTQYF. The CDR3 DNA is TGTGCCATCAGTGAGTCCCAGGGACCAGATACGCAGTATTTT.

The chain joins TRBV5-4 to TRBJ1-1, with a tentative D call TRBD1 (5 bases). The germline V gene encodes CDR1 SGHNT and CDR2 YYREEE (reference sequence). Trimming left V 0 bases short and J 3 bases short, with 15 bases between. CDR3 size: 16 residues. CDR3: CASSLGGSSGYTEAFF. The CDR3 region has the DNA TGTGCCAGCAGCTTGGGGGGGAGTAGTGGCTACACTGAAGCTTTCTTT.

The CDR3 region has the DNA TGTGCCAGCTCACCACGGGCGGGGTACAATGAGCAGTTCTTC. Its translation is CASSPRAGYNEQFF. The J gene is TRBJ2-1, the V gene TRBV18, with D perhaps matching TRBD2 (6 bases). The V and J ends lost 1 base and 4 bases respectively, with 8 bases between them. In germline, CDR1 is KGHSH, CDR2 LQKENI. The CDR3 is made up of 14 amino acids.

CDR3 sequence: CASRTGTGESPLHF. The CDR3 DNA reads as TGTGCCAGCAGGACCGGGACAGGGGAATCACCCCTCCACTTT. V is TRBV6-5 and J is TRBJ1-6; 10 bases agree with TRBD1. Germline V gene data show CDR1 as MNHEY and CDR2 as SVGAGI. J gave up 10 bases and V 6 bases, and 6 bases lay outside the gene matches. This CDR3 has 14 amino acids.

The rearrangement joins TRBV7-6 to TRBJ1-3; unclear D gene. Germline V gene lookup returns CDR1 SGHVS and CDR2 FNYEAQ. Trimming took 1 base from V and 0 from J, leaving 13 bases between them. The CDR3 is made up of 17 amino acids. The CDR3 DNA reads as TGTGCCAGCAGCTTAGGAACTATGGCCACCTCTGGAAACACCATATATTTT. Its translation: CASSLGTMATSGNTIYF.

V usage is TRBV5-1 and J usage is TRBJ2-3; 7 positions agree with TRBD2. The V gene end was trimmed by 0 bases and the J gene end by 3 bases; junction bases not matched to a gene: 4. The CDR3 has 15 amino acids. In germline, CDR1 is SGHRS, CDR2 YFSETQ. The CDR3 region has the DNA TGCGCCAGCAGCTTGGTGGGGCGGGGGACAGATACGCAGTATTTT. It codes for CASSLVGRGTDTQYF.

The rearrangement uses TRBV12-5 and TRBJ1-5; D possibly corresponds to TRBD1 (6 bases). The germline gives CDR1 LGHNT, CDR2 FRNRAP. The V gene lost 5 bases and the J gene lost 7 bases, with 15 bases spanning the gap. CDR3 length equals 14 residues. CDR3: CASGTGQLLQPQHF. The CDR3 DNA reads as TGTGCTAGTGGTACTGGACAGTTACTGCAGCCCCAGCATTTT.

The chain uses TRBV7-9 and TRBJ1-2, with D possibly being TRBD1 (5 bases). Germline V gives CDR1 SEHNR, CDR2 FQNEAQ (reference sequence). CDR3 size: 14 residues. Trimming removed 2 bases from V and 3 bases from J, with 10 bases in between. The DNA of the CDR3 is TGTGCCAGCAGCTTAAGTGACAGATACTATGGCTACACCTTC. Translated, it gives CASSLSDRYYGYTF.

The chain combines TRBV5-8 with TRBJ2-3, with TRBD1 matching over 7 bases. Germline CDR1 SGHTS, CDR2 YDEGEE. The length of the CDR3 is 16 residues. V lost 4 bases and J lost 0; bases outside the gene matches: 8. The CDR3 spells CASSKQGPTSTDTQYF. The CDR3 DNA is TGTGCCAGCAGCAAACAGGGGCCTACTAGCACAGATACGCAGTATTTT.

The CDR3, as DNA: TGCGCCAGCAGCCCAGGGCCTACCTACGAGCAGTACTTC. Its protein is CASSPGPTYEQYF. The rearrangement uses TRBV5-1 and TRBJ2-7; a weak D match, TRBD1 (5 bases). The CDR3 totals 13 residues. V lost 4 bases to trimming and J lost 2 bases, with 10 bases between them. Germline loops: CDR1 SGHRS, CDR2 YFSETQ.

This clone was seen a handful of times. V and J are TRBV12-3 or TRBV12-4 and TRBJ1-1; D is undetermined. CDR3 length: 11 amino acids. Trimming cost V 1 base and J 3 bases, with 0 bases left between them. The CDR3 sequence: CASSLDTEAFF. The CDR3 DNA reads TGTGCCAGCAGTTTAGACACTGAAGCTTTCTTT.

The rearrangement uses TRBV21-1 and TRBJ1-2; no DNA check was done on the table's D call, TRBD1. TRBV21-1 corresponds to a pseudogene. The CDR3 is 18 amino acids. CDR3 in DNA: TGTGCCAGCAGCGACCCCGCGGGACAGGGAAGACCGTACTATGGCTACACCTTC. Translation gives CASSDPAGQGRPYYGYTF.

The chain uses TRBV25-1 and TRBJ1-1; TRBD1 is a possible D gene (5 bases). The V end lost 6 bases, the J end lost 1 base, and 12 bases lay between the germline ends. This CDR3 spans 14 amino acids. Germline CDR1 reads MGHDK; CDR2 reads SYGVNS. The CDR3 region is CASRGLSTNTEAFF. The CDR3 region has the DNA TGTGCCAGCAGGGGGCTGTCGACGAACACTGAAGCTTTCTTT. Variable domain in full (rest from reference TRBV25-1 and TRBJ1-1): EADIYQTPRYLVIGTGKKITLECSQTMGHDKMYWYQQDPGMELHLIHYSYGVNSTEKGDLSSESTVSRIRTEHFPLTLESARPSHTSQYLCASRGLSTNTEAFFGQGTRLTVV.

There are a few counts of this clone. This chain connects TRBV3-1 (or the pseudogene TRBV3-2) to TRBJ2-7; 7 bases map to TRBD2. The CDR3 is 13 amino acids. Germline CDR1 is LGHDT and CDR2 is YNNKEL (reference sequence). V lost 3 bases to trimming and J lost 3 bases; unmatched junction nucleotides: 2. This CDR3 reads CASSHGGDYEQYF. The CDR3 coding sequence is TGTGCCAGCAGCCATGGGGGGGACTACGAGCAGTACTTC.

The chain combines TRBV6-5 with TRBJ2-2, with D tentatively TRBD1 or TRBD2 (6 bases each). Germline V CDR1 and CDR2: MNHEY, SVGAGI. The V gene lost 7 bases and the J gene lost 3 bases, with 12 bases spanning the gap. This CDR3 is built from 14 residues. In DNA form, the CDR3 reads TGTGCCAGCACTAGGGGGGAGCACACCGGGGAGCTGTTTTTT. It is translated as CASTRGEHTGELFF.